The rows below give T cell receptor beta chains drawn from one sample of a study of CD8 T cell repertoires and HIV-1 epitope variants. TCRdb's table, derived via immunoSEQ multiplex PCR, lists solely in-frame clones and lacks some. The sample holds over 4,500 clones; around 70% are singletons and the top ten take 40% to 45%. No antigen has been assigned to these receptors. The sequenced sample consisted of cultured CD8+ T cells derived from PBMCs. These receptors all come from a male donor with HIV. CDR3s include the opening cysteine and the closing phenylalanine or tryptophan. Each record gives: J gene, D gene, clone size, V gene, CDR3 protein, CDR3 DNA. The D gene is left open where the match is weak. Some rows have no size entry. The others give once, few or many, or a class for an expanded clone.

j_call: TRBJ2-1
d_call: TRBD2
clone_size: -
v_call: TRBV9
cdr3_aa: CASSGSGGAGNEQFF
cdr3_nt: TGTGCCAGCAGCGGTAGCGGGGGGGCCGGGAATGAGCAGTTCTTC

j_call: TRBJ1-1
d_call: TRBD1
clone_size: few
v_call: TRBV7-9
cdr3_aa: CASSLSGGSYEAFF
cdr3_nt: TGTGCCAGCAGCCTATCAGGGGGTAGCTATGAAGCTTTCTTT

j_call: TRBJ2-1
d_call: -
clone_size: -
v_call: TRBV5-4
cdr3_aa: CASGVAEQISYNEQFF
cdr3_nt: TGTGCCAGTGGCGTTGCGGAACAAATCTCCTACAATGAGCAGTTCTTC

j_call: TRBJ1-1
d_call: -
clone_size: -
v_call: TRBV30
cdr3_aa: CAWSGGAGNTEAFF
cdr3_nt: TGTGCCTGGAGCGGGGGAGCGGGGAACACTGAAGCTTTCTTT

j_call: TRBJ2-7
d_call: TRBD1
clone_size: -
v_call: TRBV5-5
cdr3_aa: CASSKGTGRYEQYF
cdr3_nt: TGTGCCAGCAGCAAAGGGACAGGGAGATACGAGCAGTACTTC

j_call: TRBJ2-7
d_call: TRBD1
clone_size: -
v_call: TRBV11-2
cdr3_aa: CASSDGQGFGSYEQYF
cdr3_nt: TGTGCCAGCAGCGACGGACAGGGGTTCGGGTCCTACGAGCAGTACTTC

j_call: TRBJ1-1
d_call: TRBD1
clone_size: -
v_call: TRBV18
cdr3_aa: CASSSGTVPEAFF
cdr3_nt: TGTGCCAGCTCATCGGGGACAGTCCCTGAAGCTTTCTTT

j_call: TRBJ1-1
d_call: -
clone_size: -
v_call: TRBV30
cdr3_aa: CAWSPGLGTEAFF
cdr3_nt: TGTGCCTGGAGTCCGGGGCTCGGCACTGAAGCTTTCTTT

j_call: TRBJ2-1
d_call: -
clone_size: -
v_call: TRBV14
cdr3_aa: CASSQVSPISYNEQFF
cdr3_nt: TGTGCCAGCAGCCAAGTGTCGCCCATCTCCTACAATGAGCAGTTCTTC

j_call: TRBJ1-1
d_call: -
clone_size: -
v_call: TRBV7-8
cdr3_aa: CASSSTLGQNTEAFF
cdr3_nt: TGTGCCAGCAGTTCGACCTTGGGACAGAACACTGAAGCTTTCTTT

j_call: TRBJ2-7
d_call: TRBD2
clone_size: few
v_call: TRBV9
cdr3_aa: CASSGGGGADEQYF
cdr3_nt: TGTGCCAGCAGTGGTGGCGGGGGGGCTGACGAGCAGTACTTC

j_call: TRBJ2-1
d_call: -
clone_size: -
v_call: TRBV27
cdr3_aa: CASSLSSSGGNEQFF
cdr3_nt: TGTGCCAGCAGTTTATCATCCTCCGGGGGCAATGAGCAGTTCTTC

j_call: TRBJ2-1
d_call: TRBD1
clone_size: -
v_call: TRBV5-8
cdr3_aa: CASSPAWGDRGDNEQFF
cdr3_nt: TGTGCCAGCAGCCCCGCCTGGGGGGACAGGGGGGACAATGAGCAGTTCTTC

j_call: TRBJ2-7
d_call: TRBD2
clone_size: -
v_call: TRBV9
cdr3_aa: CASSGEGYEQYF
cdr3_nt: TGTGCCAGCAGCGGGGAGGGTTACGAGCAGTACTTC

j_call: TRBJ2-3
d_call: TRBD2
clone_size: -
v_call: TRBV28
cdr3_aa: CATERGSTDTQYF
cdr3_nt: TGTGCAACGGAGCGGGGGTCCACAGATACGCAGTATTTT

j_call: TRBJ2-5
d_call: -
clone_size: -
v_call: TRBV5-6
cdr3_aa: CASSPGRGLGETQYF
cdr3_nt: TGTGCCAGCAGCCCGGGGAGGGGGCTGGGGGAGACCCAGTACTTC

j_call: TRBJ2-5
d_call: TRBD1
clone_size: -
v_call: TRBV6-5
cdr3_aa: CASSPGTDGKETQYF
cdr3_nt: TGTGCCAGCAGCCCCGGGACAGACGGCAAAGAGACCCAGTACTTC

j_call: TRBJ2-7
d_call: -
clone_size: -
v_call: TRBV7-3
cdr3_aa: CASSEGPSYEQYF
cdr3_nt: TGTGCCAGCAGCGAAGGGCCCTCCTACGAGCAGTACTTC

j_call: TRBJ1-3
d_call: -
clone_size: -
v_call: TRBV27
cdr3_aa: CASSLTVPTGQETGNTIYF
cdr3_nt: TGTGCCAGCAGCCTAACAGTCCCGACGGGACAAGAGACTGGAAACACCATATATTTT

j_call: TRBJ2-1
d_call: -
clone_size: few
v_call: TRBV7-6
cdr3_aa: CASSLSGEQFF
cdr3_nt: TGTGCCAGCAGCTTATCTGGTGAGCAGTTCTTC

j_call: TRBJ2-5
d_call: -
clone_size: once
v_call: TRBV28
cdr3_aa: CASSYSRQTQETQYF
cdr3_nt: TGTGCCAGCAGCTACTCTCGACAGACCCAAGAGACCCAGTACTTC

j_call: TRBJ2-7
d_call: TRBD2
clone_size: few
v_call: TRBV2
cdr3_aa: CASSSLAGEKYEQYF
cdr3_nt: TGTGCCAGCAGTTCTCTAGCGGGAGAGAAATACGAGCAGTACTTC

j_call: TRBJ2-1
d_call: -
clone_size: -
v_call: TRBV7-8
cdr3_aa: CASSPGLASYNEQFF
cdr3_nt: TGTGCCAGCAGCCCTGGGTTGGCCTCCTACAATGAGCAGTTCTTC

j_call: TRBJ2-2
d_call: -
clone_size: few
v_call: TRBV19
cdr3_aa: CASSIDLRGNTGELFF
cdr3_nt: TGTGCCAGTAGTATAGATCTTCGTGGGAACACCGGGGAGCTGTTTTTT

j_call: TRBJ1-5
d_call: -
clone_size: -
v_call: TRBV28
cdr3_aa: CASSLWADNQPQHF
cdr3_nt: TGTGCCAGCAGTTTGTGGGCAGACAATCAGCCCCAGCATTTT

j_call: TRBJ1-5
d_call: TRBD1
clone_size: -
v_call: TRBV28
cdr3_aa: CASSEGTGNQPQHF
cdr3_nt: TGTGCCAGCAGTGAGGGGACAGGGAATCAGCCCCAGCATTTT

j_call: TRBJ2-7
d_call: -
clone_size: few
v_call: TRBV4-3
cdr3_aa: CASSQFAEYEQYF
cdr3_nt: TGCGCCAGCAGCCAATTTGCAGAGTACGAGCAGTACTTC

j_call: TRBJ2-7
d_call: -
clone_size: -
v_call: TRBV4-3
cdr3_aa: CASSQDLFAGGTYEQYF
cdr3_nt: TGCGCCAGCAGCCAAGATCTTTTCGCAGGGGGGACCTACGAGCAGTACTTC